This T cell receptor (beta chain) was recovered during a study of beta chain features in type 1 diabetes (dated by TCRdb to 2017 to 2018). Describing the broader study: Mean age, gender distribution, total cell number and subset yield were not different between patients and healthy donors. In the study, recently diagnosed type 1 diabetes patients and matched healthy donors were compared on the TCRB repertoires of their sorted circulating CD4+ T cell subsets. A total of roughly 98,000,000 sorted cells were examined across all samples, and a strong correlation was observed between cell number per subset and RNA yield. Regulatory and stem cell-like memory subsets were isolated from only 8 patients and about 8 healthy donors, whereas naive and central memory subsets came from all 30 or so donors.

From each donor, a single peripheral blood sample of around 0.12 L on average was drawn into heparinised tubes. Using a panel that included CD45RO, CCR7, CD25, CD127, CD95 and CD27, naive, central memory, regulatory and stem cell-like memory CD4+ T cells were sorted on a BD FACSAria II. A purity above 98% was achieved for all sorted populations. PBMCs were isolated right away by Lymphoprep density gradient centrifugation and were stained directly, without culture. So that batch effects would be minimized, each experiment stained and sorted samples in pairs, pairing one healthy donor with one patient. General conclusions and limits of the study: Patients with type 1 diabetes made fewer insertions and deleted more nucleotides at VDJ recombination sites, implying thymic rearrangement abnormalities. In all four CD4+ subsets, TCRB CDR3 length was moderately but significantly shorter in type 1 diabetes patients. Because cDNA was sequenced instead of genomic DNA, highly expressing activated cells could be over-represented, though the groups showed no difference in activation or CD3 levels. Because small numbers of individuals were included in the HLA sub-analyses, any influence of HLA type on TCRB rearrangement was left unresolved. Shorter templates might be favored by PCR, yet because patient and control samples were amplified and corrected together, any such skew would affect both groups equally. Naive, central memory and regulatory TCRB repertoires appeared to be more similar among patients than among healthy donors.

This clone was seen more than once but under ten times. Its antigen target is currently unknown. No much larger clone is present one base from it, and per-base qualities are unavailable. All of the isolated RNA was reverse transcribed with the High Capacity cDNA Reverse Transcription Kit, so expressed TCRB transcripts were sequenced. Deep immunoSEQ sequencing was applied to naive, central memory and regulatory T cell samples, giving an average of around 4 million total reads per sample. After sorted cells were lysed in RLT buffer, RNA was extracted with DNase-treated RNeasy Micro or Mini kits, with the choice depending on cell number. Each cell subset was processed on its own to prevent cross-contamination, while patient and healthy donor samples were processed together. Using the immunoSEQ multiplex PCR, TCRB sequences were amplified from cDNA into 87-bp fragments spanning the CDR3 region. Sequencing of the amplicons was performed on the Illumina HiSeq platform. In the authors' own workflow: Synthetic template baselines were used to correct PCR bias computationally, reads within Hamming distance 2 were collapsed, and singletons that could not be merged were discarded. By aligning reads against IMGT, V, D and J genes, CDR3 length, and insertions or deletions at six rearrangement sites were assigned. Clonotype counts were normalized to sorted cell number within each subset before computing true diversity and Gini coefficients with the tcR R package. The overlap coefficient, calculated on TCRB nucleotide sequences, was used to measure repertoire sharing. This immuneACCESS table, as held by TCRdb, lists in-frame sequences with V and J called but not all clones. Of the missing ones, under half trace to an unresolved V gene in checked studies; the others have no known cause. The V and J calls and clone size are taken from that table; D and trimming were inferred from the DNA. This sample has roughly 130,000 clones in its table, and about 15% of those were observed once. The ten largest clones take up over 2% of the sample.

The sample taken for sequencing was central memory CD4+ T cells from blood. The receptor was isolated from a man aged 25 to 45 with type 1 diabetes.

The nucleotide sequence reads as follows: TGTGCCAGCAGCCCCGACAGGGAAATGGCTTTCTTT. The encoded protein is CASSPDREMAFF. This receptor chain uses TRBV7-2 and TRBJ1-1, with TRBD1 matching 7 junction bases. V trim: 5 bases; J trim: 11 bases; unmatched bases: 8. Counted from cysteine to phenylalanine, this CDR3 has 12 amino acids. Only the CDR3 part of the read is kept: 36 bases, read in frame from the first base. CDR1 and CDR2, looked up from the germline V gene, are SGHTA and FQGNSA.